The 13 T cell receptor beta chains below come from one sample, sequenced in a study of shared clonotypes between healthy human individuals. Clones were sequenced by immunoSEQ multiplex PCR, and TCRdb holds only the in-frame ones, with some missing. Here the sample spans around 2,000,000 clones, roughly 94% being singletons. The sequenced sample was naive CD4+ T cells sorted from blood. Indicated subset: CD45RA+ positively selected. Receptors originate from a man aged 18 to 30 in good health.

Comments on this clone: In the same sample, other DNA sequences code for this CDR3. The chain's CDR3 is CASSLRAGYTEAFF. The CDR3 DNA is TGCGCCAGCAGCTTGAGGGCGGGGTACACTGAAGCTTTCTTT. This sequence joins TRBV5-1 and TRBJ1-1; the D is unclear. The length of the CDR3 is 14 residues. CDR1 is SGHRS and CDR2 is YFSETQ in the germline V gene. V shed 1 base and J shed 3 bases, with 10 bases lying between them.

The V call is TRBV2, the J call TRBJ1-4; 8 bases map to TRBD1. V was clipped by 7 bases and J by 5 bases; unmatched bases: 6. CDR3 length: 14 amino acids. CDR1 is SNHLY and CDR2 is FYNNEI in the germline V gene. CDR3 amino acids: CASTRTGNNEKLFF. In DNA form, the CDR3 reads TGTGCCAGCACCCGGACAGGGAACAATGAAAAACTGTTTTTT.

The chain is built from TRBV30 and TRBJ2-3; TRBD1 matches at 12 bases. V lost 5 bases and J lost 5; bases outside the gene matches: 11. Germline V lookup: CDR1 GTSNPN, CDR2 SVGIG (reference sequence). This CDR3 comprises 16 residues. CDR3 coding DNA: TGTGCCTGGTCATCCTCGGGACAGGGGGCAAAAGATACGCAGTATTTT. Its translation: CAWSSSGQGAKDTQYF.

The J gene is TRBJ2-3, the V gene TRBV5-1; no firm D call. This CDR3 has 15 amino acids. In germline, CDR1 is SGHRS, CDR2 YFSETQ. Trimming shortened V by 0 bases and J by 4 bases, and 12 bases separated the two germline ends. Here the CDR3 DNA reads TGCGCCAGCAGCTTGGAGGGTTCTAGGGCAGATACGCAGTATTTT. Its translation is CASSLEGSRADTQYF.

The gene calls are TRBV18 and TRBJ2-7; D gene ambiguous. With 6 bases removed from V and 5 bases from J, the gap between germline ends came to 17 bases. Germline V gives CDR1 KGHSH, CDR2 LQKENI. The length of the CDR3 is 14 residues. The DNA of the CDR3 is TGTGCCAGCTCCCCCCCGAGTCAGGCCCACGAGCAGTACTTC. It translates to CASSPPSQAHEQYF.

The chain links TRBV18 to TRBJ2-2; D is perhaps TRBD1 (6 bases). Trimming removed 3 bases at V and 7 bases at J, with 12 bases between. Germline assignment: CDR1 KGHSH and CDR2 LQKENI. The CDR3 is 14 amino acids. Written as DNA, the CDR3 is TGTGCCAGCTCACCGAACAGGGTCGTCGGGGAGCTGTTTTTT. Its translation is CASSPNRVVGELFF.

J is TRBJ2-5 and V is TRBV6-5, with 7 bases aligning to TRBD1. Germline CDR1 is MNHEY and CDR2 is SVGAGI. Trimming took 2 bases from V and 4 from J; bases not matched to a gene: 7. The CDR3 is 15 amino acids. Written as DNA, the CDR3 is TGTGCCAGCAGTTACGAGACAGGGTTAGGAGAGACCCAGTACTTC. Amino acid sequence: CASSYETGLGETQYF.

The gene calls are TRBV7-2 and TRBJ1-5; possible D gene TRBD1, 6 bases. The CDR3 consists of 16 residues. Between the trimmed V and J ends, which lost 5 bases and 5 bases, there was a span of 19 bases. Per the germline V gene, CDR1 is SGHTA and CDR2 is FQGNSA. The chain's CDR3 is CASSPRASGVHQPQHF. The CDR3 region has the DNA TGTGCCAGCAGCCCCAGGGCTTCAGGGGTACATCAGCCCCAGCATTTT. Looking up the rest from reference TRBV7-2 and TRBJ1-5 gives the full variable domain: GAGVSQSPSNKVTEKGKDVELRCDPISGHTALYWYRQSLGQGLEFLIYFQGNSAPDKSGLPSDRFSAERTGGSVSTLTIQRTQQEDSAVYLCASSPRASGVHQPQHFGDGTRLSIL.

V and J are TRBV2 and TRBJ2-7, with TRBD1 identical over 7 bases. From germline, CDR1 is SNHLY and CDR2 FYNNEI. The CDR3 consists of 14 residues. Trimming removed 1 base from V and 2 bases from J; junction bases left unmatched: 2. The CDR3 sequence is CASSEGDSAYEQYF. The CDR3, as DNA: TGTGCCAGCAGTGAAGGGGACAGTGCCTACGAGCAGTACTTC.

J is TRBJ2-2 and V is TRBV2, with TRBD1 matching 8 bases. V was clipped by 8 bases and J by 4 bases; unmatched bases: 9. The V gene's germline CDR1 is SNHLY and CDR2 FYNNEI. The CDR3 totals 15 residues. The DNA for the CDR3 is TGTGCCAGCGGGGCAGGGGGCGCGAGCACCGGGGAGCTGTTTTTT. Encoded protein: CASGAGGASTGELFF.

The chain carries TRBV5-1 and TRBJ2-5; 10 bases are a match to TRBD2. V shed 4 bases and J 0 bases; nucleotides not matched to a gene: 3. The CDR3 extends over 15 amino acids. Per germline, CDR1 SGHRS and CDR2 YFSETQ. This chain's CDR3 is CASSPTSGYQETQYF. The CDR3 coding sequence is TGCGCCAGCAGCCCGACTAGCGGGTACCAAGAGACCCAGTACTTC.

CDR3 loop: CASSLGGGRYAGELFF. The CDR3 region has the DNA TGTGCCAGCAGCTTAGGTGGGGGCCGGTACGCCGGGGAGCTGTTTTTT. The chain couples TRBV11-2 to TRBJ2-2, with a weak D call TRBD1 (6 bases). There are 16 residues in the CDR3. Trimming removed 1 base at V and 6 bases at J, with 15 bases between. The germline CDR1 and CDR2 sequences are SGHAT and FQNNGV.

This chain joins TRBV5-4 and TRBJ2-5; a possible D gene is TRBD2 (5 bases). V lost 6 bases to trimming and J lost 7 bases, with 16 bases between them. The CDR3 consists of 13 residues. CDR1 is SGHNT, CDR2 YYREEE, per germline (reference sequence). The CDR3: CASTAGGSGTQYF. CDR3 sequence (DNA): TGTGCCAGCACCGCGGGCGGATCGGGGACCCAGTACTTC.